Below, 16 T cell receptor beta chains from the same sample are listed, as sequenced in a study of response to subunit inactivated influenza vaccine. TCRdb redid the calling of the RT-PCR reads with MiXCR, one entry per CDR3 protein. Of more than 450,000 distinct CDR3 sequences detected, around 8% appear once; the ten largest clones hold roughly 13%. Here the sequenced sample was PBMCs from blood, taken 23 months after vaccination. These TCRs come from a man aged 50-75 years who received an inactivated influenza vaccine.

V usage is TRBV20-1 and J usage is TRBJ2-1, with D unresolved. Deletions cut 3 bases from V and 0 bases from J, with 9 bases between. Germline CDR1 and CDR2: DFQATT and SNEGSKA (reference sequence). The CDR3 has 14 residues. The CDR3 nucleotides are TGCAGTGCTAGGCCGGTGAGCTCCTACAATGAGCAGTTCTTC. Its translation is CSARPVSSYNEQFF.

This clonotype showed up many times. DNA of the CDR3: TGCAGTGTTTTGACTAGTTTCGGCCCAGAGACCCAGTACTTC. It codes for CSVLTSFGPETQYF. V gene TRBV20-1 combines with J gene TRBJ2-5, with a weak D call TRBD2 (6 bases). CDR1 DFQATT and CDR2 SNEGSKA come from the germline V gene (reference sequence). The CDR3 consists of 14 residues. V was clipped by 7 bases and J by 4 bases, with 19 bases between them.

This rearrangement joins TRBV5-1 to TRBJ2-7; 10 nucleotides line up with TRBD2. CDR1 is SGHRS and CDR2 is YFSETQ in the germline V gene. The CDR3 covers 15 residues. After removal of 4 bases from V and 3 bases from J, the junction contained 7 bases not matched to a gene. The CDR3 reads CASSGGTSVYYEQYF. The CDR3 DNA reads TGCGCCAGCAGCGGAGGGACTAGCGTCTACTACGAGCAGTACTTC.

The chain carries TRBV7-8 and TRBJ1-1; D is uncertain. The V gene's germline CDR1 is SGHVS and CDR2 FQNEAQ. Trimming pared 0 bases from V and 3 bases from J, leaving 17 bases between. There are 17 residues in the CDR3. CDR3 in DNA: TGTGCCAGCAGCTTAGCCGTAAACTCGGCGGGGTACACTGAAGCTTTCTTT. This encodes CASSLAVNSAGYTEAFF.

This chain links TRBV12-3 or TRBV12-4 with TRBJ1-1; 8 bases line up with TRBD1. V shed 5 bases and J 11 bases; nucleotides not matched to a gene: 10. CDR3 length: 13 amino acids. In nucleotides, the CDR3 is TGTGCCAGCAGTCCAATCAGGGGGCTGGATGCTTTCTTT. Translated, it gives CASSPIRGLDAFF.

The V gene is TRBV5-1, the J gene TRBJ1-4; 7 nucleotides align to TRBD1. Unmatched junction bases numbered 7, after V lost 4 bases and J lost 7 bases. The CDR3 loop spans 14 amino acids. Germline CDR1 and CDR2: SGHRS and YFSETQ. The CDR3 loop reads CASSATGEVEKLFF. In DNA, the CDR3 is TGCGCCAGCAGCGCCACAGGGGAGGTTGAAAAACTGTTTTTT.

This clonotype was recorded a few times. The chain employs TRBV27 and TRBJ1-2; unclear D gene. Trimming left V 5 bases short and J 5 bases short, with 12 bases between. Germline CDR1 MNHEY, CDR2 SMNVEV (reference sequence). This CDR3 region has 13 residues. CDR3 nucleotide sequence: TGTGCCAGCAGTACAAACCTTGGTTATGGCTACACCTTC. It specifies CASSTNLGYGYTF.

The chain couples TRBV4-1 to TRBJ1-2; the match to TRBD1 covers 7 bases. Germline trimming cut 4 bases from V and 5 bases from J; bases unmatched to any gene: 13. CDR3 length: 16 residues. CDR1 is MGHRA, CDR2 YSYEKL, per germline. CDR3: CASSRDRVERKYGYTF. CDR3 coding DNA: TGCGCCAGCAGCCGCGACAGGGTTGAAAGGAAATATGGCTACACCTTC.

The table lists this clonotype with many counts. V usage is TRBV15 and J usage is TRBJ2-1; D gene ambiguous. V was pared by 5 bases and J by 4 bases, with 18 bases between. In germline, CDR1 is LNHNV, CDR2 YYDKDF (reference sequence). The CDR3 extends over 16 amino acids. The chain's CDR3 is CATSLSRLRAYNEQFF. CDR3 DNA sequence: TGTGCCACCAGCCTTTCCCGATTAAGAGCTTACAATGAGCAGTTCTTC. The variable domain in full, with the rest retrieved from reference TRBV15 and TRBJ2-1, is DAMVIQNPRYQVTQFGKPVTLSCSQTLNHNVMYWYQQKSSQAPKLLFHYYDKDFNNEADTPDNFQSRRPNTSFCFLDIRSPGLGDTAMYLCATSLSRLRAYNEQFFGPGTRLTVL.

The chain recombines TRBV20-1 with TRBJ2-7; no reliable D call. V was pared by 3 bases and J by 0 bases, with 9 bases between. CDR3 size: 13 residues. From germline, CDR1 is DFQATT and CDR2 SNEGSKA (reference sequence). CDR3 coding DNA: TGCAGTGCTAGGTTAGACACCTCCTACGAGCAGTACTTC. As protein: CSARLDTSYEQYF.

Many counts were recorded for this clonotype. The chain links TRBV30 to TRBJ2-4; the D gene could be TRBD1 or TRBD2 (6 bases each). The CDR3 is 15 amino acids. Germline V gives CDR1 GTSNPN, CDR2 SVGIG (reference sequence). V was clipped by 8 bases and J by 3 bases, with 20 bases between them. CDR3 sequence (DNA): TGTGCCACCGGGGGCAGAGGAAACCGCAAAAACATTCAGTACTTC. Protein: CATGGRGNRKNIQYF.

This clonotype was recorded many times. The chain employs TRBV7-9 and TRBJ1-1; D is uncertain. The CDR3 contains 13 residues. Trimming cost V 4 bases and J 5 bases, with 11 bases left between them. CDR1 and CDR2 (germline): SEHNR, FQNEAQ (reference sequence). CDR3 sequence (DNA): TGTGCCAGCAGCTATCTACTAGGGACTGAAGCTTTCTTT. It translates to CASSYLLGTEAFF.

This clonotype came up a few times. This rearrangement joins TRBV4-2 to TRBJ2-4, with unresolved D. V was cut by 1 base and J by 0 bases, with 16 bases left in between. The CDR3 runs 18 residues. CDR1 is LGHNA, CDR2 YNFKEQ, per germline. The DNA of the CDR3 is TGTGCCAGCAGCCAAGGCTCCGGCCTTCAGCTAGCCAAAAACATTCAGTACTTC. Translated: CASSQGSGLQLAKNIQYF.

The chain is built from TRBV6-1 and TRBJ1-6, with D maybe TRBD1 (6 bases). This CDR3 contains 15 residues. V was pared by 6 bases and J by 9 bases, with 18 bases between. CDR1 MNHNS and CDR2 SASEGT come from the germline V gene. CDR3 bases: TGTGCCAGCAGCCCGAATGGACAGCCACCTTCACCCCTCCACTTT. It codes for CASSPNGQPPSPLHF.

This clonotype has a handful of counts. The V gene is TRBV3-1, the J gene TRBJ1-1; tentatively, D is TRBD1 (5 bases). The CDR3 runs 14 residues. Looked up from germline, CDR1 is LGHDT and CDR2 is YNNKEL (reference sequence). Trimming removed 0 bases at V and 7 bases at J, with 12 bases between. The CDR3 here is CASSQDIRGREAFF. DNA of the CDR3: TGTGCCAGCAGCCAAGATATTAGGGGACGTGAAGCTTTCTTT.

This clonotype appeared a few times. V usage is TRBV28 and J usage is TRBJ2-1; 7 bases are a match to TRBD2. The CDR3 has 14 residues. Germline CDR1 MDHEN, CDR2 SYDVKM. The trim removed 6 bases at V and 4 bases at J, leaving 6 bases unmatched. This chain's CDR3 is CASRFMGGYNEQFF. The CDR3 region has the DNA TGTGCCAGCAGATTCATGGGAGGGTACAATGAGCAGTTCTTC.